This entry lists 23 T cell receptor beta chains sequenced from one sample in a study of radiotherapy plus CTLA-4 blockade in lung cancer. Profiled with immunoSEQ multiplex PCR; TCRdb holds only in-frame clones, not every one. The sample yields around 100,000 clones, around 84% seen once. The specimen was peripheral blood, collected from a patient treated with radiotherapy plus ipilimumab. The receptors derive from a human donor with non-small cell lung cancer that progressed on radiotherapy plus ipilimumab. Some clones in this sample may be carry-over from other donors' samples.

The CDR3 sequence: CASSLSVLYSNQPQHF. The CDR3 DNA follows: TGTGCCAGCAGTTTATCGGTCCTATATAGCAATCAGCCCCAGCATTTT. V is TRBV27 and J is TRBJ1-5; no clear D gene. The CDR3 is made up of 16 amino acids. CDR1 and CDR2 from the germline V gene are MNHEY and SMNVEV (reference sequence). V was trimmed by 0 bases and J by 0 bases, leaving 9 bases between them.

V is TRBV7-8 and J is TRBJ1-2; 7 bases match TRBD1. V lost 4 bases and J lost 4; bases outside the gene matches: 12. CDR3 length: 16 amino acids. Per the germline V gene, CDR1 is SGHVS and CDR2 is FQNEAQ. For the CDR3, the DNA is TGTGCCAGCAGCTGGGACAGAGGCCTGGAGGGCTATGGCTACACCTTC. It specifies CASSWDRGLEGYGYTF.

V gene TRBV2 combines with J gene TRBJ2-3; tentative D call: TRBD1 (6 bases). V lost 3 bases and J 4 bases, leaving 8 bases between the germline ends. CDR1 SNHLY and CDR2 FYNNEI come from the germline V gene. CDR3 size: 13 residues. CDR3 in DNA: TGTGCCAGCAGTGACAGGGGACCAGATACGCAGTATTTT. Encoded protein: CASSDRGPDTQYF.

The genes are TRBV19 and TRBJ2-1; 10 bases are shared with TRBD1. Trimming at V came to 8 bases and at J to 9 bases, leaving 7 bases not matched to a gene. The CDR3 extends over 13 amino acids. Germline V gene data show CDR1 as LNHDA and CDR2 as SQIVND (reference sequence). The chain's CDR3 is CASRGQGMVEQFF. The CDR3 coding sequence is TGTGCCAGTCGGGGACAGGGGATGGTTGAGCAGTTCTTC.

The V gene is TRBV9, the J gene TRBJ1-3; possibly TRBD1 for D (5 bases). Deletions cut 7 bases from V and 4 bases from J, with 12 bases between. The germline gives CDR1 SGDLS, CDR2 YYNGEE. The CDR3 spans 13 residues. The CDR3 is CASWDGTGNTIYF. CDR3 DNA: TGTGCCAGCTGGGACGGGACGGGAAACACCATATATTTT.

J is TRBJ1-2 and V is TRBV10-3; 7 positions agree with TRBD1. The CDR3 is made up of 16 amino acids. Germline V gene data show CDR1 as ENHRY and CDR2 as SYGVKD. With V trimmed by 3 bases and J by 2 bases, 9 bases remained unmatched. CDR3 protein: CAISEQSSGQNYGYTF. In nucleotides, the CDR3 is TGTGCCATCAGTGAACAATCTTCGGGACAGAACTATGGCTACACCTTC.

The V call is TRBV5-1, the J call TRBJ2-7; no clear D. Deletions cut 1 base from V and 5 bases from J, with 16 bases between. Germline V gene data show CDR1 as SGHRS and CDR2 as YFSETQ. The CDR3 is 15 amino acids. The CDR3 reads CASSLSTAEPHEQYF. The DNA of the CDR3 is TGCGCCAGCAGCTTGTCTACAGCAGAGCCCCACGAGCAGTACTTC.

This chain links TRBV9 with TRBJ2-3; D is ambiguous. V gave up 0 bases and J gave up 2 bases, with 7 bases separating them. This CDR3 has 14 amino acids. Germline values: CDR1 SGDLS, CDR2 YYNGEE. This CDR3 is CASSVGGITDTQYF. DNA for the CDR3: TGTGCCAGCAGCGTAGGTGGTATCACAGATACGCAGTATTTT.

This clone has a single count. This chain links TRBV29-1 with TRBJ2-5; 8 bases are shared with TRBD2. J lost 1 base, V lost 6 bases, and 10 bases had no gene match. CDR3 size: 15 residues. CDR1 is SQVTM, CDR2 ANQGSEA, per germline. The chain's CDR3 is CSVLGLAGPQETQYF. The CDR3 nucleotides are TGCAGCGTCCTGGGGCTAGCGGGTCCCCAAGAGACCCAGTACTTC. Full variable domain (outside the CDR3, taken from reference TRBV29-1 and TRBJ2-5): SAVISQKPSRDICQRGTSLTIQCQVDSQVTMMFWYRQQPGQSLTLIATANQGSEATYESGFVIDKFPISRPNLTFSTLTVSNMSPEDSSIYLCSVLGLAGPQETQYFGPGTRLLVL.

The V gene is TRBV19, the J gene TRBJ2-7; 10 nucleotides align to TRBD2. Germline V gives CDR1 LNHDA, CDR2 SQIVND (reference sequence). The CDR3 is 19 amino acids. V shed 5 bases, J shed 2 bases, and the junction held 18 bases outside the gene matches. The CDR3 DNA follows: TGTGCCAGTAGTCTTAATAGCGGGGGGACCTCACCTAAACCCTACGAGCAGTACTTC. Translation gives CASSLNSGGTSPKPYEQYF.

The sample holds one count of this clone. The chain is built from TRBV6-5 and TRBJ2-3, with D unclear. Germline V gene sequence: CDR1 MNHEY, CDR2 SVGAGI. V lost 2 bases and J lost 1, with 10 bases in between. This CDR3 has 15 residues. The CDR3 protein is CASSYTSRGTDTQYF. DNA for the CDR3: TGTGCCAGCAGTTACACCTCGAGAGGCACAGATACGCAGTATTTT.

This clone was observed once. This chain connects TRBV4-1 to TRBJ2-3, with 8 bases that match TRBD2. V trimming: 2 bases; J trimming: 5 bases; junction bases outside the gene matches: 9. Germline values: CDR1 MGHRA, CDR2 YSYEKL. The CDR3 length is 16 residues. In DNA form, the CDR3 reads TGCGCCAGCAGCCAAAGACGGGGGGGATTCGGAGATACGCAGTATTTT. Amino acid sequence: CASSQRRGGFGDTQYF.

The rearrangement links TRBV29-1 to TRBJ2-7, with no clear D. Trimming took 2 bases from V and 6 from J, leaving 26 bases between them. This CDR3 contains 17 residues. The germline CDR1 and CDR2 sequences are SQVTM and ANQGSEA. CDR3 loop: CSVESLVRADGPREQYF. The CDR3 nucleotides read TGCAGCGTTGAATCCCTGGTCCGGGCGGACGGACCGCGCGAGCAGTACTTC.

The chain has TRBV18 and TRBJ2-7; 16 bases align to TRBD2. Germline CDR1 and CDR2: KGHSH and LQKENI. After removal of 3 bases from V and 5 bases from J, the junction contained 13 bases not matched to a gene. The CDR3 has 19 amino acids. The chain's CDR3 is CASSPSGTSGGGGVNEQYF. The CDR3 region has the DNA TGTGCCAGCTCACCCTCCGGGACTAGCGGGGGGGGCGGAGTGAACGAGCAGTACTTC.

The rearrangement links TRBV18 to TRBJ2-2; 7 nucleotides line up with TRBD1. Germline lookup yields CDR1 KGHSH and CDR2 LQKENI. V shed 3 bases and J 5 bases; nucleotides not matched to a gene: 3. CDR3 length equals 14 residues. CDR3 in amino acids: CASSPPDRTGELFF. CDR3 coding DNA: TGTGCCAGCTCACCGCCGGACAGGACCGGGGAGCTGTTTTTT.

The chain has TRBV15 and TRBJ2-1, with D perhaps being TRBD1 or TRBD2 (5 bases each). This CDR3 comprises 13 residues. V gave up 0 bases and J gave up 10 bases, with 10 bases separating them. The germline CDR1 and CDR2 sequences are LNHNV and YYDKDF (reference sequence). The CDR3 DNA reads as TGTGCCACCAGCAGAGATCCCGGGGACGAGCAGTTCTTC. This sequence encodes CATSRDPGDEQFF.

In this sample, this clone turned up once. This CDR3 reads CASRTSFNQPQHF. The CDR3 bases are TGTGCCAGCAGAACATCGTTCAATCAGCCCCAGCATTTT. V usage is TRBV7-2 and J usage is TRBJ1-5; unclear D gene. Trimming removed 6 bases from V and 3 bases from J, with 9 bases in between. Germline V gene sequence: CDR1 SGHTA, CDR2 FQGNSA. The CDR3 spans 13 residues. Filled out from reference TRBV7-2 and TRBJ1-5, the complete variable domain reads GAGVSQSPSNKVTEKGKDVELRCDPISGHTALYWYRQSLGQGLEFLIYFQGNSAPDKSGLPSDRFSAERTGGSVSTLTIQRTQQEDSAVYLCASRTSFNQPQHFGDGTRLSIL.

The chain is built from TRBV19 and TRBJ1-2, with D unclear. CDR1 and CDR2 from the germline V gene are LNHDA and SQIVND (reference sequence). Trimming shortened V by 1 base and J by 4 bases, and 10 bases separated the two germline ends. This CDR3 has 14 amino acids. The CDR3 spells CASSIVQAAYGYTF. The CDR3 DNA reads TGTGCCAGTAGTATAGTCCAGGCTGCCTATGGCTACACCTTC.

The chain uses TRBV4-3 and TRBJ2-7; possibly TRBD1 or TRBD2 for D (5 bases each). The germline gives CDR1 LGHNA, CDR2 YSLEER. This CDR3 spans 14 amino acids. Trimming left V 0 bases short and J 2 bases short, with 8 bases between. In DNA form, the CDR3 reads TGCGCCAGCAGCCAAGAAAGAGGGGCCTACGAGCAGTACTTC. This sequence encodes CASSQERGAYEQYF.

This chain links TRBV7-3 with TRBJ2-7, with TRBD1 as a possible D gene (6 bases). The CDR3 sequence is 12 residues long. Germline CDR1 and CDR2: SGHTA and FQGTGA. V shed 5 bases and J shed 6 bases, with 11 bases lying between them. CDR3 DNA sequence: TGTGCCAGCAGCCCGACAGGCGGCGAGCAGTACTTC. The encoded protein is CASSPTGGEQYF.

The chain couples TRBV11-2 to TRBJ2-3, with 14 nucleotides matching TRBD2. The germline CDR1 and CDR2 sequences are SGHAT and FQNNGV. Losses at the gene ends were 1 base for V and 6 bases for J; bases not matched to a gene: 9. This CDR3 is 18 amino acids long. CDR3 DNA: TGTGCCAGCAGCTTAGCTCCGGGACTAGCGGGGGCGCCCGATACGCAGTATTTT. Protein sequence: CASSLAPGLAGAPDTQYF.

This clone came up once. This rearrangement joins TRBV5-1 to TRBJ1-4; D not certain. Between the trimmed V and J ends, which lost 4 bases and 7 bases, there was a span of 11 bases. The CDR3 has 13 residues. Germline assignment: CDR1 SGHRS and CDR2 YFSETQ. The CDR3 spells CASSTDLGEKLFF. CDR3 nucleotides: TGCGCCAGCAGCACAGACCTAGGTGAAAAACTGTTTTTT.

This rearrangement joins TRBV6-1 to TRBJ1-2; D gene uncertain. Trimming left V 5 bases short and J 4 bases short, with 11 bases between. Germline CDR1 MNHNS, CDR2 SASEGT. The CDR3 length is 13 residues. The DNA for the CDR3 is TGTGCCAGCAGTTATTCTTCTGTCTATGGCTACACCTTC. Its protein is CASSYSSVYGYTF.